The 24 T cell receptor beta chains presented below share a single source sample, sequenced in a study of cytomegalovirus exposure and HLA in healthy donors (TCRdb year 2017). Preparation of the library involved the immunoSEQ multiplex PCR assay. A mixture of 60 forward primers for TCR Vbeta segments and 13 reverse primers for TCR Jbeta segments was used in the multiplex PCR. Held by TCRdb, this immuneACCESS table contains in-frame sequences only and omits some clones. Under half of the omission traces to an unresolved V gene where checked; the cause of the rest is unknown. The sample data list 100,000 to 150,000 clones, and roughly 17% of these were observed just once. Jointly, the top ten make up 2.9% of the sample. The sample consisted of PBMCs. These TCRs come from a female donor in good health and CMV-seropositive.

J is TRBJ1-2 and V is TRBV27; D unresolved. The CDR3 length is 14 residues. Trimming took off 6 bases at V and 1 base at J, with 12 bases between the two ends. The germline V gene encodes CDR1 MNHEY and CDR2 SMNVEV (reference sequence). The DNA for the CDR3 is TGTGCCAGCAGCCAAGGACGGGATAACTATGGCTACACCTTC. Translation: CASSQGRDNYGYTF.

In its sample, this clone was seen a few times. The V gene is TRBV30, the J gene TRBJ1-6; 7 nucleotides align to TRBD1. This CDR3 region has 19 residues. Losses at the gene ends were 0 bases for V and 1 base for J; bases not matched to a gene: 12. The germline CDR1 and CDR2 sequences are GTSNPN and SVGIG (reference sequence). The CDR3 nucleotides read TGTGCCTGGAGTGTACTCCGGACCCAGGGGGGTTCCTATAATTCACCCCTCCACTTT. Its protein product is CAWSVLRTQGGSYNSPLHF.

The chain combines TRBV5-6 with TRBJ1-3, with D unresolved. V lost 6 bases, J lost 1 base, and 14 bases lay in between. CDR3 length: 15 residues. Germline CDR1 and CDR2: SGHDT and YYEEEE. For the CDR3, the DNA is TGTGCCAGCAAGCGAGGGTACCATTCTGGAAACACCATATATTTT. Protein sequence: CASKRGYHSGNTIYF. The full variable domain, with the rest looked up from reference TRBV5-6 and TRBJ1-3, is DAGVTQSPTHLIKTRGQQVTLRCSPKSGHDTVSWYQQALGQGPQFIFQYYEEEERQRGNFPDRFSGHQFPNYSSELNVNALLLGDSALYLCASKRGYHSGNTIYFGEGSWLTVV.

This clone turned up a few times. The chain carries TRBV2 and TRBJ1-2; 8 bases line up with TRBD1. CDR1 and CDR2 (germline): SNHLY, FYNNEI. The CDR3 contains 14 residues. J lost 4 bases, V lost 5 bases, and 6 bases had no gene match. The CDR3 here is CASSSGQGGYGYTF. The CDR3 nucleotides read TGTGCCAGCAGTTCTGGACAGGGAGGCTATGGCTACACCTTC.

The chain employs TRBV28 and TRBJ1-2, with a possible D match to TRBD1 (5 bases). V was trimmed by 8 bases and J by 4 bases, leaving 14 bases between them. The CDR3 has 13 amino acids. The germline V gene encodes CDR1 MDHEN and CDR2 SYDVKM. The CDR3 coding sequence is TGTGCCAGCCAGGTGGGGGGGGGCTATGGCTACACCTTC. Amino acids: CASQVGGGYGYTF.

The table lists this clone with a few counts. V gene TRBV13 combines with J gene TRBJ2-1; 9 nucleotides agree with TRBD2. V shed 5 bases, J shed 8 bases, and the junction held 10 bases outside the gene matches. This CDR3 comprises 15 residues. Germline V gene data show CDR1 as PRHDT and CDR2 as FYEKMQ (reference sequence). This chain's CDR3 is CASSPGTSRWDEQFF. The CDR3 DNA is TGTGCCAGCAGCCCCGGGACTAGCAGATGGGATGAGCAGTTCTTC. Full variable domain (missing parts from reference TRBV13 and TRBJ2-1): AAGVIQSPRHLIKEKRETATLKCYPIPRHDTVYWYQQGPGQDPQFLISFYEKMQSDKGSIPDRFSAQQFSDYHSELNMSSLELGDSALYFCASSPGTSRWDEQFFGPGTRLTVL.

This clone turned up a few times. The chain uses TRBV9 and TRBJ2-3; 7 nucleotides align to TRBD2. Germline CDR1 reads SGDLS; CDR2 reads YYNGEE. This CDR3 is built from 15 residues. Unmatched junction bases numbered 7, after V lost 3 bases and J lost 3 bases. CDR3 sequence reads: CASSGSGAFTDTQYF. CDR3 coding DNA: TGTGCCAGCAGCGGGAGCGGGGCCTTTACAGATACGCAGTATTTT.

This clone was counted only a few times. The chain is built from TRBV7-2 and TRBJ2-3, with TRBD2 as a possible D gene (6 bases). CDR1 and CDR2 from the germline V gene are SGHTA and FQGNSA. The V end was cut by 1 base, the J end by 0 bases, with 14 bases between. The CDR3 contains 17 residues. As DNA, the CDR3 is TGTGCCAGCAGCTTAGAGATTAGCGGAACTAGCACAGATACGCAGTATTTT. Translated: CASSLEISGTSTDTQYF.

V usage is TRBV6-1 and J usage is TRBJ1-6; no firm D call. Germline V gene lookup returns CDR1 MNHNS and CDR2 SASEGT. Trimming cost V 0 bases and J 8 bases, with 11 bases left between them. CDR3 length: 15 amino acids. This CDR3 reads CASSEASRLYSPLHF. In DNA form, the CDR3 reads TGTGCCAGCAGTGAAGCTTCCAGGTTATATTCACCCCTCCACTTT.

This clone turned up a few times. The sample has other DNA sequences that encode this CDR3 too. The rearrangement joins TRBV6-1 to TRBJ1-5; a weak D match, TRBD1 (5 bases). With 1 base removed from V and 4 bases from J, the gap between germline ends came to 8 bases. The germline V gene encodes CDR1 MNHNS and CDR2 SASEGT. The CDR3 runs 14 residues. The CDR3: CASSEGAGNQPQHF. CDR3 sequence (DNA): TGTGCCAGCAGTGAAGGGGCAGGGAATCAGCCCCAGCATTTT.

The rearrangement links TRBV4-3 to TRBJ2-1; no definite D call. This CDR3 region has 17 residues. The germline gives CDR1 LGHNA, CDR2 YSLEER. The V and J ends lost 0 bases and 8 bases respectively, with 20 bases between them. The CDR3 sequence: CASSQDRSAPGWDEQFF. The DNA of the CDR3 is TGCGCCAGCAGCCAAGATAGGAGCGCCCCCGGTTGGGATGAGCAGTTCTTC.

As regards this clone: This specimen includes other DNA sequences encoding the same CDR3. The V call is TRBV7-9, the J call TRBJ1-4, with no clear D. Germline lookup yields CDR1 SEHNR and CDR2 FQNEAQ (reference sequence). The CDR3 extends over 12 amino acids. V was clipped by 1 base and J by 8 bases, with 5 bases between them. The CDR3 loop is CASSLVREKLFF. The CDR3 nucleotides are TGTGCCAGCAGCTTAGTTCGGGAAAAACTGTTTTTT.

This clone was found a few times. The chain combines TRBV11-2 with TRBJ2-3; 7 nucleotides line up with TRBD2. This CDR3 has 18 residues. With 3 bases clipped from V and 0 bases from J, the junction kept 12 bases outside the gene matches. Germline loops: CDR1 SGHAT, CDR2 FQNNGV. CDR3 sequence (DNA): TGTGCCAGCAGCTTCACAGTCGGGGGGACCTCTAGCACAGATACGCAGTATTTT. It codes for CASSFTVGGTSSTDTQYF. Looking up the rest from reference TRBV11-2 and TRBJ2-3 gives the full variable domain: EAGVAQSPRYKIIEKRQSVAFWCNPISGHATLYWYQQILGQGPKLLIQFQNNGVVDDSQLPKDRFSAERLKGVDSTLKIQPAKLEDSAVYLCASSFTVGGTSSTDTQYFGPGTRLTVL.

This clone was counted a single time. In DNA form, the CDR3 reads TGTGCCAGCAGCTTAGTTTCGGGGGGCGAAGATACGCAGTATTTT. This codes for CASSLVSGGEDTQYF. The chain carries TRBV7-9 and TRBJ2-3; D is possibly TRBD2 (7 bases). CDR1 is SEHNR, CDR2 FQNEAQ, per germline (reference sequence). Trimming shortened V by 1 base and J by 5 bases, and 13 bases separated the two germline ends. The length of the CDR3 is 15 residues.

This rearrangement joins TRBV7-2 to TRBJ2-7; 7 nucleotides line up with TRBD1. This CDR3 contains 15 residues. J lost 8 bases, V lost 1 base, and 11 bases had no gene match. CDR1 is SGHTA, CDR2 FQGNSA, per germline. The CDR3 coding sequence is TGTGCCAGCAGCTTAGAGGCGACAGGGCCCGCCCAGCAGTACTTC. Translated, it gives CASSLEATGPAQQYF. Filled out from reference TRBV7-2 and TRBJ2-7, the complete variable domain reads GAGVSQSPSNKVTEKGKDVELRCDPISGHTALYWYRQSLGQGLEFLIYFQGNSAPDKSGLPSDRFSAERTGGSVSTLTIQRTQQEDSAVYLCASSLEATGPAQQYFGPGTRLTVT.

The V gene is TRBV28, the J gene TRBJ2-7, with 10 bases aligning to TRBD1. The length of the CDR3 is 16 residues. J was trimmed by 2 bases and V by 5 bases; bases with no gene match: 9. The germline V gene has CDR1 MDHEN and CDR2 SYDVKM. CDR3 coding DNA: TGTGCCAGCAGTACCCGACAGGGGGCGGGCGCCTACGAGCAGTACTTC. Encoded protein: CASSTRQGAGAYEQYF.

This rearrangement joins TRBV5-1 to TRBJ2-2; 7 positions agree with TRBD1. V lost 4 bases to trimming and J lost 3 bases; unmatched junction nucleotides: 6. Germline CDR1 reads SGHRS; CDR2 reads YFSETQ. The CDR3 is 15 residues long. CDR3 nucleotides: TGCGCCAGCAGCCGGGACAGAGGGGACACCGGGGAGCTGTTTTTT. Translated: CASSRDRGDTGELFF.

The chain joins TRBV5-4 to TRBJ2-3; 13 bases fit TRBD2. CDR3 length: 16 residues. The germline gives CDR1 SGHNT, CDR2 YYREEE (reference sequence). Losses at the gene ends were 0 bases for V and 5 bases for J; bases not matched to a gene: 3. In DNA, the CDR3 is TGTGCCAGCAGCTTGGGGGGACTAGCGGGAATAGATACGCAGTATTTT. Translating it yields CASSLGGLAGIDTQYF.

In this sample, this clone turned up a few times. V gene TRBV2 combines with J gene TRBJ1-5, with 8 bases aligning to TRBD1. Germline V lookup: CDR1 SNHLY, CDR2 FYNNEI. CDR3 length equals 15 residues. Trimming took 6 bases from V and 9 from J; bases not matched to a gene: 13. CDR3 in amino acids: CASRKTGARMLPQHF. The CDR3 DNA reads as TGTGCCAGCAGGAAGACAGGGGCCCGAATGCTGCCCCAGCATTTT.

The chain employs TRBV5-1 and TRBJ1-1; D might be TRBD1 (5 bases). Trimming took 5 bases from V and 1 from J, leaving 9 bases between them. CDR3 length: 13 amino acids. CDR1 SGHRS and CDR2 YFSETQ come from the germline V gene. As DNA, the CDR3 is TGCGCCAGCAGGCAGGGAAGGAACACTGAAGCTTTCTTT. Its translation: CASRQGRNTEAFF.

The chain joins TRBV30 to TRBJ2-2, with D possibly being TRBD2 (6 bases). The V gene's germline CDR1 is GTSNPN and CDR2 SVGIG (reference sequence). The CDR3 is 14 residues long. The germline V and J ends were trimmed by 3 bases and 2 bases, with 10 bases remaining between them. The CDR3 coding sequence is TGTGCCTGGAGCGGGGGAACTAACACCGGGGAGCTGTTTTTT. Translation gives CAWSGGTNTGELFF.

This clone appeared a few times. CDR3 protein: CASSDSGGNYGYTF. The CDR3 DNA reads TGTGCCAGCAGTGACTCCGGCGGAAACTATGGCTACACCTTC. The chain joins TRBV6-4 to TRBJ1-2; D call uncertain. CDR1 and CDR2 (germline): MRHNA, SNTAGT. V was clipped by 0 bases and J by 2 bases, with 7 bases between them. This CDR3 contains 14 residues.

The genes are TRBV4-3 and TRBJ2-1; 9 bases match TRBD1. V was pared by 2 bases and J by 5 bases, with 10 bases of the junction left unmatched. This CDR3 has 17 residues. Looked up from germline, CDR1 is LGHNA and CDR2 is YSLEER. CDR3 sequence reads: CASSQNSPGQGNNEQFF. DNA for the CDR3: TGCGCCAGCAGCCAAAATTCCCCGGGACAGGGAAACAATGAGCAGTTCTTC.

This clone was observed a few times. The J gene is TRBJ1-1, the V gene TRBV7-9; D not resolved. The length of the CDR3 is 13 residues. V was clipped by 6 bases and J by 4 bases, with 12 bases between them. The V gene's germline CDR1 is SEHNR and CDR2 FQNEAQ (reference sequence). CDR3 loop: CASRIRGSTEAFF. CDR3 DNA sequence: TGTGCCAGCAGAATAAGAGGGAGCACTGAAGCTTTCTTT.